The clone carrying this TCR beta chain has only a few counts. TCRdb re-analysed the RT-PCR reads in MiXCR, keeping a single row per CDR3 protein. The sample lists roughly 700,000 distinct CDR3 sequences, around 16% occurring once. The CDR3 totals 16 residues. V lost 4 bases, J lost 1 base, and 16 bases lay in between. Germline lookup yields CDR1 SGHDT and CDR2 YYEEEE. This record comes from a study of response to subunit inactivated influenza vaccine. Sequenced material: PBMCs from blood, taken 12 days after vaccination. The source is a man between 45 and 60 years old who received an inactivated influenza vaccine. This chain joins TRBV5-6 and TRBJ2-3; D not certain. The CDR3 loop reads CASSIMVTTRTDTQYF. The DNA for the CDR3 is TGTGCCAGCAGCATCATGGTCACTACACGCACAGATACGCAGTATTTT. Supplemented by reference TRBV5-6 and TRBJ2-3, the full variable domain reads DAGVTQSPTHLIKTRGQQVTLRCSPKSGHDTVSWYQQALGQGPQFIFQYYEEEERQRGNFPDRFSGHQFPNYSSELNVNALLLGDSALYLCASSIMVTTRTDTQYFGPGTRLTVL.